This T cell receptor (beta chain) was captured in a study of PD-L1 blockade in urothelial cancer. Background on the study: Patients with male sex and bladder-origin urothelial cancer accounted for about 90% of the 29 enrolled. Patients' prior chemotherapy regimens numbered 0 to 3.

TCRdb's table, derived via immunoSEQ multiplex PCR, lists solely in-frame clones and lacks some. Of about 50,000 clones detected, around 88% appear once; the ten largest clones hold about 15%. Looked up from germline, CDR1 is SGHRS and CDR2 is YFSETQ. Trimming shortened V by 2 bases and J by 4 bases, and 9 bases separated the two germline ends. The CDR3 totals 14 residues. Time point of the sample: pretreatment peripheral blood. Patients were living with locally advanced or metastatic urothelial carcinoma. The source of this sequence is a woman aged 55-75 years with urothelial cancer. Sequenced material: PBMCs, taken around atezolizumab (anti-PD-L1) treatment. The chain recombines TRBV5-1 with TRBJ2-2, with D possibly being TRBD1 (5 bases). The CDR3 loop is CASSFQGGTGELFF. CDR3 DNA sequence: TGCGCCAGCAGCTTCCAGGGTGGCACCGGGGAGCTGTTTTTT. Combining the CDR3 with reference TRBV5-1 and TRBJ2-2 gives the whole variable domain KAGVTQTPRYLIKTRGQQVTLSCSPISGHRSVSWYQQTPGQGLQFLFEYFSETQRNKGNFPGRFSGRQFSNSRSEMNVSTLELGDSALYLCASSFQGGTGELFFGEGSRLTVL.